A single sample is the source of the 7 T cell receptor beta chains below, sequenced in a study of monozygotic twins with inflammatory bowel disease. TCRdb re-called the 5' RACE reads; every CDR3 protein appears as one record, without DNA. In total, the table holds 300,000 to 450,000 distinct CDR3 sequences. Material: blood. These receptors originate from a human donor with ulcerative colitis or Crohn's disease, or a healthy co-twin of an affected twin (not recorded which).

CDR3 amino acids: CASSEGHEQYF. V is TRBV6-1 and J is TRBJ2-7. Germline V gene data show CDR1 as MNHNS and CDR2 as SASEGT. The CDR3 covers 11 residues.

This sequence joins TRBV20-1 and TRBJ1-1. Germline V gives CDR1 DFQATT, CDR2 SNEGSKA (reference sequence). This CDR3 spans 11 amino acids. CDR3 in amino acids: CSASGGSEAFF.

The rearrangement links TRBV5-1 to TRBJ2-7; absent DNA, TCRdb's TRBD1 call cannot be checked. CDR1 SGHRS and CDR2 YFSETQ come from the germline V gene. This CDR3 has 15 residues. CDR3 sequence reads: CASSSKQGNRYEQYF. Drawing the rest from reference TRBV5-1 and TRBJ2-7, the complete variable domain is KAGVTQTPRYLIKTRGQQVTLSCSPISGHRSVSWYQQTPGQGLQFLFEYFSETQRNKGNFPGRFSGRQFSNSRSEMNVSTLELGDSALYLCASSSKQGNRYEQYFGPGTRLTVT.

The CDR3 sequence is CASSQQRSYNEQFF. The chain couples TRBV14 to TRBJ2-1. Germline lookup yields CDR1 SGHDN and CDR2 FVKESK. The CDR3 spans 14 residues.

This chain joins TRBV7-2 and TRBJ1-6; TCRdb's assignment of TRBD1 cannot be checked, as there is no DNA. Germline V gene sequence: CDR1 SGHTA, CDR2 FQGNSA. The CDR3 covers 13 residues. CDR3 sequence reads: CASSLTGSSPLHF.

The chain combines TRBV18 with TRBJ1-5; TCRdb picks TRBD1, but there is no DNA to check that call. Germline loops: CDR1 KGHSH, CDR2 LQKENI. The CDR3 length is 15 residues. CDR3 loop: CASSPRTGSNQPQHF. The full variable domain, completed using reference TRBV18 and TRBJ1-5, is NAGVMQNPRHLVRRRGQEARLRCSPMKGHSHVYWYRQLPEEGLKFMVYLQKENIIDESGMPKERFSAEFPKEGPSILRIQQVVRGDSAAYFCASSPRTGSNQPQHFGDGTRLSIL.

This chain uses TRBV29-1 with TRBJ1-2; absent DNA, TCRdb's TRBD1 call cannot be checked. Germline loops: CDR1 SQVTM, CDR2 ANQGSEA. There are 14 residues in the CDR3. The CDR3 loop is CSVEGDPLNYGYTF.